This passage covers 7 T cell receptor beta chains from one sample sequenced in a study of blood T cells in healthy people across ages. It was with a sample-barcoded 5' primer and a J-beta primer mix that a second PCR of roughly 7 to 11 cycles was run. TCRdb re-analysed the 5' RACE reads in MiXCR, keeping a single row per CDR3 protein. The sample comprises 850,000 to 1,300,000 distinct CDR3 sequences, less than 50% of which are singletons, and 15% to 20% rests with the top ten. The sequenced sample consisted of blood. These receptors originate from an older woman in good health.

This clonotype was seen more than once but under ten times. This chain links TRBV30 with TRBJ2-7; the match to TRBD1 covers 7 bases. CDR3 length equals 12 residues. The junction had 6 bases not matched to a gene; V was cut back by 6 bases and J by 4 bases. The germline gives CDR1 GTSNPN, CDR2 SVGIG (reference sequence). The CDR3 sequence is CACRQGPYEQYF. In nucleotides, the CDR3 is TGTGCCTGCCGACAGGGACCGTACGAGCAGTACTTC.

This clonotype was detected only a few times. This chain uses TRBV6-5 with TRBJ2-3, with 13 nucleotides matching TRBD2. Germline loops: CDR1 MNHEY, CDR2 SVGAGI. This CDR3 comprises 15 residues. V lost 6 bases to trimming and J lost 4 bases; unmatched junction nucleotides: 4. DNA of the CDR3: TGTGCCAGCAGACCGGGACTAGCGGGACCAGATACGCAGTATTTT. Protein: CASRPGLAGPDTQYF.

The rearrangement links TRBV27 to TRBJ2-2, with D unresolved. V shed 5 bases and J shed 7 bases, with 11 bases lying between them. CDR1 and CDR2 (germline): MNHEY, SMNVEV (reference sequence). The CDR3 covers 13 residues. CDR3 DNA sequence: TGTGCCAGCAGTGGGGTTTTCGGCGGGGAGCTGTTTTTT. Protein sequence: CASSGVFGGELFF.

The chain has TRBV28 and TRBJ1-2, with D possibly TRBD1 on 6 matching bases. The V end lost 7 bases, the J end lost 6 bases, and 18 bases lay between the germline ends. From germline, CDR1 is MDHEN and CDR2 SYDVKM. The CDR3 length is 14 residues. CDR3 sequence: CASTPRGGVDGYTF. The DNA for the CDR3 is TGTGCCAGCACCCCGAGGGGGGGTGTGGATGGCTACACCTTC.

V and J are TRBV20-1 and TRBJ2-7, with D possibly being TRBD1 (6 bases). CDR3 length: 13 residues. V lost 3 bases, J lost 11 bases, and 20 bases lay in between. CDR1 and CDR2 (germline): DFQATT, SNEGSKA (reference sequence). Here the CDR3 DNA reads TGCAGTGCTAGGGGGAACGGGGACATGCTGAAGTACTTC. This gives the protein CSARGNGDMLKYF.

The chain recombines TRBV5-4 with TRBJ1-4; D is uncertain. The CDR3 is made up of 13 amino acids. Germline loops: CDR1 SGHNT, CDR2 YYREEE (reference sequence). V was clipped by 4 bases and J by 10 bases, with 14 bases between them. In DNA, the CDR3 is TGTGCCAGCAGCGTGGAGTTTGAGGCAAAACTGTTTTTT. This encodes CASSVEFEAKLFF. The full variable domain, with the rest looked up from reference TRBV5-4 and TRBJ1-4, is ETGVTQSPTHLIKTRGQQVTLRCSSQSGHNTVSWYQQALGQGPQFIFQYYREEENGRGNFPPRFSGLQFPNYSSELNVNALELDDSALYLCASSVEFEAKLFFGSGTQLSVL.

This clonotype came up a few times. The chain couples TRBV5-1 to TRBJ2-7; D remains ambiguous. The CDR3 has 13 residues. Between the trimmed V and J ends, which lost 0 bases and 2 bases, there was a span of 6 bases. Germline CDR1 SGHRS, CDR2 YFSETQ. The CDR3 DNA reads TGCGCCAGCAGCTTGGAAAATGCCTACGAGCAGTACTTC. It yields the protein CASSLENAYEQYF. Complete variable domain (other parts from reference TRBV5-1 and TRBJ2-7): KAGVTQTPRYLIKTRGQQVTLSCSPISGHRSVSWYQQTPGQGLQFLFEYFSETQRNKGNFPGRFSGRQFSNSRSEMNVSTLELGDSALYLCASSLENAYEQYFGPGTRLTVT.